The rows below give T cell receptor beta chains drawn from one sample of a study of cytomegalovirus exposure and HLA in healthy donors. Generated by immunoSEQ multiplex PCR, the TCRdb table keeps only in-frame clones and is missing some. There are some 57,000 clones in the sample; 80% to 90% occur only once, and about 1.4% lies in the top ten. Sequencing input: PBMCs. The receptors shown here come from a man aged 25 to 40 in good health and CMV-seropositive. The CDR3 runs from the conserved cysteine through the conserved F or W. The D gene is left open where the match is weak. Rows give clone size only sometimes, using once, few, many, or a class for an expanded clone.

CDR3 protein: CASSLFSGGNTEAFF
CDR3 DNA: TGTGCCAGCAGCTTATTTTCGGGGGGGAACACTGAAGCTTTCTTT
J gene: TRBJ1-1
D gene: NA
clone size: NA
V gene: TRBV13

CDR3 protein: CASSLGGNTIYF
CDR3 DNA: TGTGCCAGCAGCCTCGGTGGAAACACCATATATTTT
J gene: TRBJ1-3
D gene: NA
clone size: NA
V gene: TRBV14

CDR3 protein: CASSSWISGTGQETQYF
CDR3 DNA: TGTGCCAGCAGTTCTTGGATCTCCGGGACAGGGCAAGAGACCCAGTACTTC
J gene: TRBJ2-5
D gene: TRBD1
clone size: NA
V gene: TRBV28

CDR3 protein: CASSLLAGRGETQYF
CDR3 DNA: TGTGCCAGCAGTTTACTAGCCGGGAGGGGAGAGACCCAGTACTTC
J gene: TRBJ2-5
D gene: TRBD2
clone size: NA
V gene: TRBV27

CDR3 protein: CASSRSGSLGETQYF
CDR3 DNA: TGCGCCAGCAGCCGATCCGGGAGTTTAGGGGAGACCCAGTACTTC
J gene: TRBJ2-5
D gene: NA
clone size: NA
V gene: TRBV4-1

CDR3 protein: CASSFSGSSYEQYF
CDR3 DNA: TGTGCCAGCAGCTTTAGCGGGAGCTCCTACGAGCAGTACTTC
J gene: TRBJ2-7
D gene: TRBD2
clone size: once
V gene: TRBV7-3

CDR3 protein: CASRLAGRTYEQYF
CDR3 DNA: TGTGCCAGCAGGCTAGCGGGGAGAACCTACGAGCAGTACTTC
J gene: TRBJ2-7
D gene: TRBD2
clone size: NA
V gene: TRBV13

CDR3 protein: CASSKMGRHFTDTQYF
CDR3 DNA: TGTGCCAGCAGCAAAATGGGCCGACATTTCACAGATACGCAGTATTTT
J gene: TRBJ2-3
D gene: NA
clone size: NA
V gene: TRBV7-6

CDR3 protein: CASSYTLRSSYEQYF
CDR3 DNA: TGTGCCAGCAGTTACACCCTGCGTTCGTCCTACGAGCAGTACTTC
J gene: TRBJ2-7
D gene: NA
clone size: NA
V gene: TRBV6-5

CDR3 protein: CASSEWGTGELNSPLHF
CDR3 DNA: TGTGCCAGCAGTGAATGGGGGACAGGGGAGCTCAATTCACCCCTCCACTTT
J gene: TRBJ1-6
D gene: TRBD1
clone size: NA
V gene: TRBV25-1

CDR3 protein: CASSPSGQAFYGYTF
CDR3 DNA: TGCGCCAGCAGCCCTTCGGGACAGGCCTTCTATGGCTACACCTTC
J gene: TRBJ1-2
D gene: TRBD1
clone size: NA
V gene: TRBV4-1

CDR3 protein: CASLRDSESYEQYF
CDR3 DNA: TGTGCCAGCCTGCGGGACAGCGAGTCCTACGAGCAGTACTTC
J gene: TRBJ2-7
D gene: NA
clone size: NA
V gene: TRBV6-6

CDR3 protein: CASSSPRTDNSPLHF
CDR3 DNA: TGTGCCAGCAGTTCCCCCCGGACAGATAATTCACCCCTCCACTTT
J gene: TRBJ1-6
D gene: NA
clone size: NA
V gene: TRBV28

CDR3 protein: CASSLEGTKTQYF
CDR3 DNA: TGTGCCAGCAGCTTGGAAGGGACAAAGACCCAGTACTTC
J gene: TRBJ2-5
D gene: NA
clone size: NA
V gene: TRBV5-4

CDR3 protein: CASSSQGGNEQYF
CDR3 DNA: TGTGCCAGCAGTTCCCAGGGCGGCAACGAGCAGTACTTC
J gene: TRBJ2-7
D gene: NA
clone size: once
V gene: TRBV28

CDR3 protein: CSVEDPAGGRHGYTF
CDR3 DNA: TGCAGCGTTGAAGATCCAGCGGGGGGCAGGCATGGCTACACCTTC
J gene: TRBJ1-2
D gene: NA
clone size: NA
V gene: TRBV29-1

CDR3 protein: CSGTAGNGDGYTF
CDR3 DNA: TGCAGCGGAACGGCAGGGAATGGGGATGGCTACACCTTC
J gene: TRBJ1-2
D gene: NA
clone size: NA
V gene: TRBV29-1

CDR3 protein: CASSGRNTEAFF
CDR3 DNA: TGTGCCAGCAGTGGTAGGAACACTGAAGCTTTCTTT
J gene: TRBJ1-1
D gene: NA
clone size: few
V gene: TRBV6-5

CDR3 protein: CASSLSGLYTDTQYF
CDR3 DNA: TGTGCCAGCAGCTTGAGCGGCTTATACACAGATACGCAGTATTTT
J gene: TRBJ2-3
D gene: NA
clone size: once
V gene: TRBV11-2

CDR3 protein: CASSSDRLHTGELFF
CDR3 DNA: TGTGCCAGCAGCTCTGACAGGCTACACACCGGGGAGCTGTTTTTT
J gene: TRBJ2-2
D gene: NA
clone size: NA
V gene: TRBV5-5

CDR3 protein: CASSYEEGQYF
CDR3 DNA: TGTGCCAGCAGTTACGAGGAGGGGCAGTACTTC
J gene: TRBJ2-7
D gene: NA
clone size: few
V gene: TRBV6-6

CDR3 protein: CASSPSGRIGNEQFF
CDR3 DNA: TGTGCCAGCAGCCCTAGCGGGAGAATCGGCAATGAGCAGTTCTTC
J gene: TRBJ2-1
D gene: TRBD2
clone size: NA
V gene: TRBV9

CDR3 protein: CASSLLGYEQYF
CDR3 DNA: TGTGCCAGCAGCTTACTAGGCTACGAGCAGTACTTC
J gene: TRBJ2-7
D gene: NA
clone size: NA
V gene: TRBV5-4

CDR3 protein: CASSPDRGLVTDTQYF
CDR3 DNA: TGTGCCAGCTCACCGGACAGGGGGCTTGTCACAGATACGCAGTATTTT
J gene: TRBJ2-3
D gene: TRBD1
clone size: NA
V gene: TRBV18

CDR3 protein: CASSFNRGLNEQFF
CDR3 DNA: TGTGCCAGCAGCTTCAACAGGGGGCTCAATGAGCAGTTCTTC
J gene: TRBJ2-1
D gene: TRBD1
clone size: once
V gene: TRBV7-9

CDR3 protein: CASSVSGSTYNEQFF
CDR3 DNA: TGTGCCAGTAGTGTTAGCGGATCAACCTACAATGAGCAGTTCTTC
J gene: TRBJ2-1
D gene: NA
clone size: NA
V gene: TRBV19

CDR3 protein: CASSSRLAGDIDTQYF
CDR3 DNA: TGTGCCAGCAGTTCACGACTAGCGGGAGATATAGATACGCAGTATTTT
J gene: TRBJ2-3
D gene: TRBD2
clone size: NA
V gene: TRBV28

CDR3 protein: CASSQVQGAHYGYTF
CDR3 DNA: TGCGCCAGCAGCCAAGTACAGGGGGCTCACTATGGCTACACCTTC
J gene: TRBJ1-2
D gene: TRBD1
clone size: few
V gene: TRBV4-1

CDR3 protein: CASSLYGGPTSYEQYF
CDR3 DNA: TGTGCCAGCAGCTTATATGGCGGGCCGACCTCCTACGAGCAGTACTTC
J gene: TRBJ2-7
D gene: NA
clone size: NA
V gene: TRBV11-3

CDR3 protein: CASSPGVYGYTF
CDR3 DNA: TGTGCCAGCAGCCCCGGAGTCTATGGCTACACCTTC
J gene: TRBJ1-2
D gene: NA
clone size: NA
V gene: TRBV28

CDR3 protein: CASSQAGGGPNEQYF
CDR3 DNA: TGCGCCAGCAGCCAAGCCGGGGGAGGGCCGAACGAGCAGTACTTC
J gene: TRBJ2-7
D gene: TRBD2
clone size: NA
V gene: TRBV4-3

CDR3 protein: CASSPGLAGVGEQYF
CDR3 DNA: TGTGCCAGCAGCCCCGGCCTAGCGGGAGTTGGCGAGCAGTACTTC
J gene: TRBJ2-7
D gene: TRBD2
clone size: NA
V gene: TRBV5-4

CDR3 protein: CASSLGGQGGYTF
CDR3 DNA: TGTGCCAGCAGCTTAGGGGGACAGGGTGGCTACACCTTC
J gene: TRBJ1-2
D gene: TRBD1
clone size: NA
V gene: TRBV7-2

CDR3 protein: CASSSLAGGMYEQYF
CDR3 DNA: TGTGCCAGCAGCTCCTTGGCGGGAGGTATGTACGAGCAGTACTTC
J gene: TRBJ2-7
D gene: TRBD2
clone size: once
V gene: TRBV13

CDR3 protein: CAWSLNRGNTEAFF
CDR3 DNA: TGTGCCTGGAGTCTGAACAGGGGGAACACTGAAGCTTTCTTT
J gene: TRBJ1-1
D gene: TRBD1
clone size: NA
V gene: TRBV30

CDR3 protein: CASRASGSLGNTQYF
CDR3 DNA: TGTGCCAGCAGAGCTAGCGGGAGTTTAGGGAATACGCAGTATTTT
J gene: TRBJ2-3
D gene: TRBD2
clone size: NA
V gene: TRBV25-1

CDR3 protein: CASSLALAGNDGYTF
CDR3 DNA: TGTGCCAGCAGCTTAGCGTTAGCCGGGAACGATGGCTACACCTTC
J gene: TRBJ1-2
D gene: NA
clone size: NA
V gene: TRBV7-6

CDR3 protein: CASSLDGGGANTGELFF
CDR3 DNA: TGTGCCAGCAGCTTAGATGGGGGCGGAGCGAACACCGGGGAGCTGTTTTTT
J gene: TRBJ2-2
D gene: NA
clone size: once
V gene: TRBV7-9

CDR3 protein: CASSDFTGGHQPQHF
CDR3 DNA: TGTGCCAGCAGTGACTTTACAGGGGGCCATCAGCCCCAGCATTTT
J gene: TRBJ1-5
D gene: TRBD1
clone size: NA
V gene: TRBV6-1

CDR3 protein: CAWSVQGRGNTEAFF
CDR3 DNA: TGTGCCTGGAGTGTACAGGGACGGGGGAACACTGAAGCTTTCTTT
J gene: TRBJ1-1
D gene: NA
clone size: once
V gene: TRBV30

CDR3 protein: CASGYLADSYEQYF
CDR3 DNA: TGTGCTAGTGGCTACCTAGCGGACTCCTACGAGCAGTACTTC
J gene: TRBJ2-7
D gene: TRBD2
clone size: NA
V gene: TRBV12-5

CDR3 protein: CASSPTVQFEAFF
CDR3 DNA: TGTGCCAGCAGTCCCACCGTACAGTTTGAAGCTTTCTTT
J gene: TRBJ1-1
D gene: NA
clone size: NA
V gene: TRBV2

CDR3 protein: CASSRQLAGAGELFF
CDR3 DNA: TGTGCCAGCAGCCGACAACTAGCGGGAGCCGGGGAGCTGTTTTTT
J gene: TRBJ2-2
D gene: TRBD2
clone size: NA
V gene: TRBV6-5

CDR3 protein: CSVSTNDGYTF
CDR3 DNA: TGCAGCGTTTCGACAAACGATGGCTACACCTTC
J gene: TRBJ1-2
D gene: NA
clone size: NA
V gene: TRBV29-1

CDR3 protein: CASTDSGDNEQFF
CDR3 DNA: TGTGCCAGCACGGATAGCGGGGACAATGAGCAGTTCTTC
J gene: TRBJ2-1
D gene: TRBD2
clone size: few
V gene: TRBV6-5

CDR3 protein: CASRTGANEQFF
CDR3 DNA: TGTGCCAGCAGAACAGGGGCAAATGAGCAGTTCTTC
J gene: TRBJ2-1
D gene: TRBD1
clone size: NA
V gene: TRBV6-5

CDR3 protein: CASRKIFGQGDYGYTF
CDR3 DNA: TGTGCCAGCAGAAAAATATTCGGACAGGGTGACTATGGCTACACCTTC
J gene: TRBJ1-2
D gene: TRBD1
clone size: NA
V gene: TRBV27

CDR3 protein: CASSVFAGGPTDTQYF
CDR3 DNA: TGTGCCAGCAGTGTGTTTGCGGGAGGGCCCACAGATACGCAGTATTTT
J gene: TRBJ2-3
D gene: TRBD2
clone size: NA
V gene: TRBV6-1

CDR3 protein: CASKTGGGELFF
CDR3 DNA: TGTGCCAGTAAAACCGGCGGCGGGGAGCTGTTTTTT
J gene: TRBJ2-2
D gene: NA
clone size: NA
V gene: TRBV19

CDR3 protein: CASSLVAAGAKQFF
CDR3 DNA: TGTGCCAGCAGCTTAGTGGCAGCGGGAGCAAAACAGTTCTTC
J gene: TRBJ2-1
D gene: TRBD2
clone size: NA
V gene: TRBV7-9

CDR3 protein: CASSPRTGGTEAFF
CDR3 DNA: TGTGCCAGCTCACCTAGGACAGGGGGCACTGAAGCTTTCTTT
J gene: TRBJ1-1
D gene: TRBD1
clone size: NA
V gene: TRBV18

CDR3 protein: CASNRDSSTDTQYF
CDR3 DNA: TGTGCCAGCAACCGAGATTCTAGCACAGATACGCAGTATTTT
J gene: TRBJ2-3
D gene: NA
clone size: NA
V gene: TRBV9

CDR3 protein: CASSLAGERYEQYF
CDR3 DNA: TGTGCCAGCAGTTTGGCGGGAGAAAGGTACGAGCAGTACTTC
J gene: TRBJ2-7
D gene: TRBD2
clone size: NA
V gene: TRBV28